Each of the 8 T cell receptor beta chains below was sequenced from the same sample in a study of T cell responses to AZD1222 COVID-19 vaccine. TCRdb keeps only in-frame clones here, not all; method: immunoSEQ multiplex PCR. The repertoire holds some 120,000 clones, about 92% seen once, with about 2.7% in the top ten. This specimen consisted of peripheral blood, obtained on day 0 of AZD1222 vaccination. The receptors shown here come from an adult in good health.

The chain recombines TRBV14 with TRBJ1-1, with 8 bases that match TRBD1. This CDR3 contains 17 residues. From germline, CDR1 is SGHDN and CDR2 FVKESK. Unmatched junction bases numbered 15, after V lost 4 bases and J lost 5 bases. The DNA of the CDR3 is TGTGCCAGCAGCCCTCAGGGGGCGCGTATGGGGAGTACTGAAGCTTTCTTT. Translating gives CASSPQGARMGSTEAFF.

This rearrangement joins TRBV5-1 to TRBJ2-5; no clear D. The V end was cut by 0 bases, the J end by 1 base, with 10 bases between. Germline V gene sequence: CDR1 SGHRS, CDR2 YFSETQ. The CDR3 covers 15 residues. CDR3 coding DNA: TGCGCCAGCAGCTTGGTAGCAGCCGGCCAAGAGACCCAGTACTTC. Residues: CASSLVAAGQETQYF.

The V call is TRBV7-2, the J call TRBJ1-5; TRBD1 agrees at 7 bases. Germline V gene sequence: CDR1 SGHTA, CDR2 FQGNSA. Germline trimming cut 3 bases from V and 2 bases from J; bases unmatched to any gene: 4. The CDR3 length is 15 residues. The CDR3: CASSLVTGGNQPQHF. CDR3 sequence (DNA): TGTGCCAGCAGCTTGGTTACAGGGGGCAATCAGCCCCAGCATTTT.

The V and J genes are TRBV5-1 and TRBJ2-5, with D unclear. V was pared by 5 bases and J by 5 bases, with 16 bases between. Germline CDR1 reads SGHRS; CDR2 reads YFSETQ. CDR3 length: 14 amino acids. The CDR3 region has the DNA TGCGCCAGCAGTCCGGCCAGACCCGGGGAGACCCAGTACTTC. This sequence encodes CASSPARPGETQYF.

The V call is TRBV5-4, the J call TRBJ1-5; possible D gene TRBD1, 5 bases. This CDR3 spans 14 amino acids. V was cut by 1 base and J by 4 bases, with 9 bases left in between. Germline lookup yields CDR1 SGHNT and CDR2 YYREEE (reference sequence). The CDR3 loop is CASSLWGLNQPQHF. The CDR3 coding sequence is TGTGCCAGCAGCTTGTGGGGCTTGAATCAGCCCCAGCATTTT.

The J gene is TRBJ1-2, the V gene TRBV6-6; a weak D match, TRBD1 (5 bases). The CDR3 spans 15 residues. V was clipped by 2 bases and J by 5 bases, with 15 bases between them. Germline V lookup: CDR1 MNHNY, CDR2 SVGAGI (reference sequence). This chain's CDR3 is CASSYNEGLRYGYTF. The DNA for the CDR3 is TGTGCCAGCAGTTACAACGAGGGGCTTAGGTATGGCTACACCTTC.

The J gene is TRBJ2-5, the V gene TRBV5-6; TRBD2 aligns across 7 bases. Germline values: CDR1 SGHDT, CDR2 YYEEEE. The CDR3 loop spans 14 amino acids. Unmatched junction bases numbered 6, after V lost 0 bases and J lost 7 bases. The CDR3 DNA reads TGTGCCAGCAGCTTGGGGCGGGAGTGGCGGACCCAGTACTTC. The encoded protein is CASSLGREWRTQYF.

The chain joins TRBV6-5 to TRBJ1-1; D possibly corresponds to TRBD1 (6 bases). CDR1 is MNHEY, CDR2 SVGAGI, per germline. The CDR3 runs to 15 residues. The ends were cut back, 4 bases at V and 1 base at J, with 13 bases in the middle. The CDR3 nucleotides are TGTGCCAGCAGTTCCCAGGGGTTTCCGAACACTGAAGCTTTCTTT. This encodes CASSSQGFPNTEAFF.